This TCR beta chain was sequenced for a study of stem cell transplantation in POMP-related autoinflammatory disease. For the study at large: Before transplant: CD4+ naive skewing, low CD8+ proportions, reduced cytokine secretion. Study-wide findings and caveats: Patients with PRAID showed a restricted number of unique TRB V-J gene pairings.

About this clone: Its antigen is unidentified.

The CDR3 contains 16 residues. Losses at the gene ends were 1 base for V and 1 base for J; bases not matched to a gene: 3. The germline V gene encodes CDR1 SGHRS and CDR2 YFSETQ. Measured with immunoSEQ multiplex PCR; TCRdb has only the in-frame clones, and not every one. Of about 68,000 clones listed, approximately 90% are singletons. The receptor was isolated from a human patient with POMP-related autoinflammation and immune dysregulation (PRAID). Some T cells here may be from the graft donor. The starting material was CD4+ T cells from PBMCs, obtained after stem cell transplantation. This chain links TRBV5-1 with TRBJ2-3; 10 bases map to TRBD1. CDR3 region: CASSLWDRGGTDTQYF. In DNA form, the CDR3 reads TGCGCCAGCAGCTTGTGGGACAGGGGTGGCACAGATACGCAGTATTTT.